The source of this T cell receptor (beta chain) is a study of esophageal squamous cell carcinoma under preoperative chemotherapy. TCRdb reprocessed the PCR reads via MiXCR and lists one record per CDR3 protein. Of 10,000 to 11,000 distinct CDR3 sequences in the sample, roughly 65% were seen once. This clonotype was seen many times. Time point of the sample: after preoperative PTX-NDP chemotherapy. The germline V gene encodes CDR1 SGHTA and CDR2 FQGNSA. This CDR3 is 16 amino acids long. Trimming took 1 base from V and 2 from J; bases not matched to a gene: 6. The genes are TRBV7-2 and TRBJ2-3, with 7 bases identical to TRBD2. The TCR sequence derives from a human donor with esophageal squamous cell carcinoma. The donor label of this sample is uncertain. This sample was obtained from a patient given preoperative chemotherapy. CDR3 amino acids: CASSLVAGATTDTQYF. The CDR3 DNA follows: TGTGCCAGCAGCTTAGTGGCGGGAGCGACCACAGATACGCAGTATTTT.